This T cell receptor (beta chain) was profiled in a study of blood T cell repertoires in COVID-19 (dated by TCRdb to the early 2020s). Some background on the complete study: The collaborator samples originated in the United States, Italy and Spain and spanned the acute and convalescent phases of COVID-19. The prospective study material was composed of cDNA or gDNA derived from T cells, B-cell-depleted T cells, or PBMCs. The dataset comprised deeply sampled blood TCRbeta repertoires from subjects exposed to, actively infected with, or recovered from COVID-19. The repertoires were released in a freely available public database meant as a resource for research on the immune response to SARS-CoV-2. Samples were obtained from the ongoing ImmuneRACE study (first 160 participants) and from 1,254 subjects provided by 6 global collaborators. The sample metadata nearly always contained a de-identified subject ID, COVID-19 status, age in years and sex. HLA class I and class II types, where available, came from metadata supplied by the sample provider rather than from assay-based typing.

One collaborating source in Seattle enrolled patients while the patients were actively infected and followed the patients over time throughout the course of disease. Whole blood was collected in K2EDTA tubes by collaborating institutions according to the institutions' own protocols. For TCRbeta analysis, collaborators shipped samples in one of three forms: frozen whole blood, isolated PBMCs, or DNA extracted from either of those sample types. Overall study results and their limits: The quantity of clinical and demographic metadata differed by source and by participant and was supplied without curation.

TCRbeta CDR3 regions were amplified from genomic DNA by means of the immunoSEQ Assay, a bias-controlled multiplex PCR. The study's processing was this. Nucleated cell counts per sample were estimated from amplification of reference gene primers within the assay. Sequence reads were collapsed and filtered to measure the absolute abundance of every unique TCRbeta CDR3 rearrangement. For each sample, productive Simpson clonality was calculated by taking the square root of Simpson's diversity index across productive rearrangements. TCRdb provides this immuneACCESS table in a form limited to in-frame rearrangements. Some clones are lacking; in checked studies, under half of them reflect an unresolved V gene, and why the rest are absent is not known. The DNA was the basis for D and trimming; V, J and clone size are from that table. Across this sample there are about 98,000 clones, with 75% to 90% seen only once. The leading ten clones occupy around 5% of the sample.

The trim is 5 bases for V and 6 bases for J, with a gap of 10 bases between the germline ends. From the germline V gene, CDR1 is SGHVS and CDR2 is FQNEAQ. The CDR3 runs 12 residues from the cysteine to the phenylalanine. The read is trimmed to its CDR3 DNA, 36 bases read in frame from base 1. On this clone itself: It lacks a known antigen. No quality values exist for individual bases; no much larger clone is one base distant.

The sequence derives from a woman aged 45-65 years with COVID-19, enrolled during active disease. The specimen sequenced was peripheral blood. The chain joins TRBV7-8 to TRBJ1-1; a tentative D match to TRBD1 spans 5 bases. This receptor carries the CDR3 CASSPGFSEAFF. The sequenced DNA is TGTGCCAGCAGCCCAGGGTTTTCTGAAGCTTTCTTT. The CDR3, completed at both ends by the reference TRBV7-8 and TRBJ1-1 genes, gives the full variable domain GAGVSQSPRYKVAKRGQDVALRCDPISGHVSLFWYQQALGQGPEFLTYFQNEAQLDKSGLPSDRFFAERPEGSVSTLKIQRTQQEDSAVYLCASSPGFSEAFFGQGTRLTVV.